Presented here are 6 T cell receptor beta chains from one specimen sequenced in a study of blood T cell repertoires in COVID-19. Profiled with immunoSEQ multiplex PCR; TCRdb holds only in-frame clones, not every one. The top ten clones hold under 2.5% of a sample with about 210,000 clones, 65% to 90% of them seen once. The sequenced sample consisted of peripheral blood. Receptors originate from a woman in her 70s with COVID-19, enrolled during active disease.

The rearrangement joins TRBV7-2 to TRBJ2-7; maybe TRBD2 (5 bases). This CDR3 contains 14 residues. Trimming stripped 7 bases from V and 3 bases from J, with 16 bases between. CDR1 is SGHTA and CDR2 is FQGNSA in the germline V gene. CDR3 protein: CASTLKTGNYEQYF. The CDR3 coding sequence is TGTGCCAGCACCCTTAAAACGGGAAACTACGAGCAGTACTTC.

The chain couples TRBV3-1 (or the pseudogene TRBV3-2) to TRBJ1-5; tentative D call: TRBD1 (6 bases). The CDR3 is 13 residues long. The germline CDR1 and CDR2 sequences are LGHDT and YNNKEL (reference sequence). Trimming removed 4 bases from V and 5 bases from J, with 9 bases in between. The chain's CDR3 is CASSPQGYQPQHF. The CDR3 DNA reads TGTGCCAGCAGCCCCCAGGGGTATCAGCCCCAGCATTTT.

The chain's CDR3 is CASSLLGGTVNEQFF. The CDR3 DNA is TGTGCCAGCAGCTTATTGGGGGGGACCGTCAATGAGCAGTTCTTC. The gene calls are TRBV7-6 and TRBJ2-1; 7 nucleotides align to TRBD2. V shed 2 bases and J 6 bases; nucleotides not matched to a gene: 7. CDR3 length equals 15 residues. Germline CDR1 reads SGHVS; CDR2 reads FNYEAQ.

This rearrangement joins TRBV19 to TRBJ1-2, with a weak D call TRBD1 (6 bases). The germline V gene encodes CDR1 LNHDA and CDR2 SQIVND (reference sequence). The CDR3 length is 14 residues. V was shortened by 7 bases and J by 5 bases, with 17 bases between the two germline ends. The CDR3 is CASKRAGDRYGYTF. DNA of the CDR3: TGTGCCAGTAAAAGGGCAGGGGATAGGTATGGCTACACCTTC.

This clone was seen just once. The rearrangement links TRBV7-3 to TRBJ1-2, with TRBD1 matching 9 bases. V lost 0 bases and J lost 6; bases outside the gene matches: 2. Germline V CDR1 and CDR2: SGHTA, FQGTGA. The CDR3 loop spans 14 amino acids. The CDR3 reads CASSLTGQGHGYTF. In DNA, the CDR3 is TGTGCCAGCAGCTTAACGGGACAGGGTCATGGCTACACCTTC.

This clone came up once. At the DNA level, this CDR3 is encoded by other sequences in the same sample as well. The J gene is TRBJ2-5, the V gene TRBV5-4; 11 bases match TRBD2. The CDR3 loop spans 14 amino acids. Germline CDR1 SGHNT, CDR2 YYREEE (reference sequence). J was trimmed by 5 bases and V by 2 bases; bases with no gene match: 2. The CDR3 coding sequence is TGTGCCAGCAGCTTCGCTAGCGGGAGGGAGACCCAGTACTTC. Its translation is CASSFASGRETQYF.